This TCR beta chain came from a study of blood T cell repertoires in COVID-19. The germline V gene has CDR1 SGHDN and CDR2 FVKESK. Losses at the gene ends were 3 bases for V and 4 bases for J; bases not matched to a gene: 9. The CDR3 spans 15 residues. Sequenced by immunoSEQ multiplex PCR; TCRdb stores in-frame clones only, minus some. The table has fewer than 250,000 clones, roughly nine tenths seen once; the top ten hold about 1.3%. The rearrangement uses TRBV14 and TRBJ2-7; 7 bases are a match to TRBD2. This TCR was recovered from a man under 40 with acute or convalescent COVID-19. The specimen was peripheral blood. CDR3: CASSQGGGTLYEQYF. The DNA for the CDR3 is TGTGCCAGCAGCCAGGGCGGGGGTACCCTTTACGAGCAGTACTTC.